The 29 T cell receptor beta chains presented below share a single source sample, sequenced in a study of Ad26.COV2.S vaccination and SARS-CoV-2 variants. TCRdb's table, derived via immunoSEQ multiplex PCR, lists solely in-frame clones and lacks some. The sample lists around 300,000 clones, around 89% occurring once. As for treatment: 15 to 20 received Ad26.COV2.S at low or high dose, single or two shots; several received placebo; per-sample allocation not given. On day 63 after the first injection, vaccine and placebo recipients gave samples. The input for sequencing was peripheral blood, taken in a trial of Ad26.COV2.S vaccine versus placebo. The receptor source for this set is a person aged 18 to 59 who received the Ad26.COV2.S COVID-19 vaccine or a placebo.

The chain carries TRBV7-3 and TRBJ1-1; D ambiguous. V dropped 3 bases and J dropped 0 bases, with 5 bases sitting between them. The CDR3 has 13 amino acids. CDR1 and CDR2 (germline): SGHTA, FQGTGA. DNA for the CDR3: TGTGCCAGCAGCTTGGCATTGAACACTGAAGCTTTCTTT. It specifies CASSLALNTEAFF.

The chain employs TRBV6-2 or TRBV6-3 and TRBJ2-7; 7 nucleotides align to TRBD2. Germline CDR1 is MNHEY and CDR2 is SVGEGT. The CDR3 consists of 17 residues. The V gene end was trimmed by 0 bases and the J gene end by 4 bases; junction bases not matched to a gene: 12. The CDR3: CASSYSSNRGDHYEQYF. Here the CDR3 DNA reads TGTGCCAGCAGTTACTCGAGTAACCGGGGGGACCATTACGAGCAGTACTTC.

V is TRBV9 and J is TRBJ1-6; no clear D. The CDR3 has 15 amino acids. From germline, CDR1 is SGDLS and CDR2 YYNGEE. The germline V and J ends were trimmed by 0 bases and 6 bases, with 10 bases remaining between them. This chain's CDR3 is CASSVAGNSNSPLHF. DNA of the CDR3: TGTGCCAGCAGCGTAGCAGGAAATAGTAATTCACCCCTCCACTTT.

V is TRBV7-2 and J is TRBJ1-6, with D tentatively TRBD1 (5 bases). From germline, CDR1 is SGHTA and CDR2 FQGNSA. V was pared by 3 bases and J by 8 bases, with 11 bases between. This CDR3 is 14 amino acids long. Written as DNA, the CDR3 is TGTGCCAGCAGCTTCCAGGGAAGGGATTCACCCCTCCACTTT. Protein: CASSFQGRDSPLHF.

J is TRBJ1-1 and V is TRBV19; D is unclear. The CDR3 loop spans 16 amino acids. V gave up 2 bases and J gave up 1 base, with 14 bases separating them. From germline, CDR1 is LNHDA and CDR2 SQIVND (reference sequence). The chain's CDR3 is CASSIRAELQNTEAFF. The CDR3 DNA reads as TGTGCCAGTAGTATAAGGGCGGAACTACAGAACACTGAAGCTTTCTTT.

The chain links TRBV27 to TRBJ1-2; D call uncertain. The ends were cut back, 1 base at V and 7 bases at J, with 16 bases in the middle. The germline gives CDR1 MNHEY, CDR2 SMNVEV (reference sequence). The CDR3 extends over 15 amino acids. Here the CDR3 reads CASSLLGSQLGGYTF. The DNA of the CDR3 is TGTGCCAGCAGTTTATTGGGGAGCCAGTTGGGTGGCTACACCTTC.

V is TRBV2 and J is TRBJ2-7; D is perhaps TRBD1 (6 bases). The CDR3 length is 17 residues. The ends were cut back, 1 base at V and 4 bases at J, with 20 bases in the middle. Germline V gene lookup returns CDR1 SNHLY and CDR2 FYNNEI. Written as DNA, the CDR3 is TGTGCCAGCAGTGAAGAAGGTATTTTGGGGGCACCGTACGAGCAGTACTTC. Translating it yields CASSEEGILGAPYEQYF. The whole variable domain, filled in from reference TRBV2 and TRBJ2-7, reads EPEVTQTPSHQVTQMGQEVILRCVPISNHLYFYWYRQILGQKVEFLVSFYNNEISEKSEIFDDQFSVERPDGSNFTLKIRSTKLEDSAMYFCASSEEGILGAPYEQYFGPGTRLTVT.

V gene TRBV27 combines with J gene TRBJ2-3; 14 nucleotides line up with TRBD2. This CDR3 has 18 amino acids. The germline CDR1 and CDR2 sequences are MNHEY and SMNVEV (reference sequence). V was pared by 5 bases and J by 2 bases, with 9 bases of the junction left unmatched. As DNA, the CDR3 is TGTGCCAGCAGTACGGGACTAGCGGGAGACCTCGACACAGATACGCAGTATTTT. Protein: CASSTGLAGDLDTDTQYF.

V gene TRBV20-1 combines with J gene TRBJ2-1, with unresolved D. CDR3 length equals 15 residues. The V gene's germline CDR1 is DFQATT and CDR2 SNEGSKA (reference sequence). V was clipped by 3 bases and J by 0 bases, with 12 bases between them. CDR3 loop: CSASFVAPSYNEQFF. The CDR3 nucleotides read TGCAGTGCTAGTTTCGTTGCCCCCTCCTACAATGAGCAGTTCTTC.

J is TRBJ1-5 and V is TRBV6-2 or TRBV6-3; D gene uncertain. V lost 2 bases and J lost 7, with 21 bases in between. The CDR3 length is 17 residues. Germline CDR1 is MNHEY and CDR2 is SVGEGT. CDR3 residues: CASSYTSGRLELQPQHF. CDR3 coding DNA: TGTGCCAGCAGTTACACCTCCGGCAGGCTAGAATTACAGCCCCAGCATTTT.

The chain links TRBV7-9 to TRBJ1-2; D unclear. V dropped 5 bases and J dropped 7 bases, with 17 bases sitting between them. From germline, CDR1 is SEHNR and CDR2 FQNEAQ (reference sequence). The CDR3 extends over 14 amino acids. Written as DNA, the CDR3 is TGTGCCAGCAGCCCTTCGGACGCTGGGCTTGGCTACACCTTC. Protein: CASSPSDAGLGYTF.

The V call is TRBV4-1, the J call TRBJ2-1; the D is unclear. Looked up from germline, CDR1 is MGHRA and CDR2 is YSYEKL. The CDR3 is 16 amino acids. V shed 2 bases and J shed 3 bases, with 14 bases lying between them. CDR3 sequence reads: CASSQSRNIIYNEQFF. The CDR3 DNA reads TGCGCCAGCAGCCAATCCCGCAATATCATCTACAATGAGCAGTTCTTC.

The CDR3: CASSRRTGGTEAFF. The CDR3 DNA reads TGTGCCAGCAGCCGCCGGACAGGGGGAACTGAAGCTTTCTTT. The rearrangement links TRBV3-1 (or the pseudogene TRBV3-2) to TRBJ1-1; 10 nucleotides align to TRBD1. Germline V gene data show CDR1 as LGHDT and CDR2 as YNNKEL (reference sequence). Trimming at V came to 4 bases and at J to 5 bases, leaving 4 bases not matched to a gene. The CDR3 has 14 amino acids.

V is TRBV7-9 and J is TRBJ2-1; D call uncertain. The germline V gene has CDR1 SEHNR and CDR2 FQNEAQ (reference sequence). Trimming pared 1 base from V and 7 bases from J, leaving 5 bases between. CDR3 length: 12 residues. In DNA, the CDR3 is TGTGCCAGCAGCTTAGTTGCGAATGAGCAGTTCTTC. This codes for CASSLVANEQFF. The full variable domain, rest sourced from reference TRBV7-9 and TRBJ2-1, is DTGVSQNPRHKITKRGQNVTFRCDPISEHNRLYWYRQTLGQGPEFLTYFQNEAQLEKSRLLSDRFSAERPKGSFSTLEIQRTEQGDSAMYLCASSLVANEQFFGPGTRLTVL.

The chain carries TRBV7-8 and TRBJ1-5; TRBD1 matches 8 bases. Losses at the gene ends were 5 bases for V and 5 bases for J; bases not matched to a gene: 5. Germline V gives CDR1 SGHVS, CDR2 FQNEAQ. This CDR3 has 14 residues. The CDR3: CASSTRTGHQPQHF. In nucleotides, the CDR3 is TGTGCCAGCAGCACTCGGACAGGGCATCAGCCCCAGCATTTT.

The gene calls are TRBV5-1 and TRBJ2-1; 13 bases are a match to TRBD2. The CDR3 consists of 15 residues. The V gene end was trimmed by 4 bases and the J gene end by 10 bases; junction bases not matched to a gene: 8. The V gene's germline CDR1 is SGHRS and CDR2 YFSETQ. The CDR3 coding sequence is TGCGCCAGCAGCAACAGGACTAGCGGGGGACCCGAGCAGTTCTTC. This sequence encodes CASSNRTSGGPEQFF. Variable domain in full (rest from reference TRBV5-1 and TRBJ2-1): KAGVTQTPRYLIKTRGQQVTLSCSPISGHRSVSWYQQTPGQGLQFLFEYFSETQRNKGNFPGRFSGRQFSNSRSEMNVSTLELGDSALYLCASSNRTSGGPEQFFGPGTRLTVL.

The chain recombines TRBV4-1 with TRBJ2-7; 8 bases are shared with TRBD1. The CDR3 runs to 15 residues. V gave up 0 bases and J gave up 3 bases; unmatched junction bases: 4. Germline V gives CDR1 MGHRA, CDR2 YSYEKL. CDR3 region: CASSQEAGGYYEQYF. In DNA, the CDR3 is TGCGCCAGCAGCCAAGAGGCAGGGGGCTACTACGAGCAGTACTTC.

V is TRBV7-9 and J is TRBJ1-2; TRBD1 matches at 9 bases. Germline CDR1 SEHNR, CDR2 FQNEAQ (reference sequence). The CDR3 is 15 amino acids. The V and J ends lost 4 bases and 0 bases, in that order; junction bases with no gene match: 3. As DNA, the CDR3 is TGTGCCAGCAGCTCTGACAGGGGGACTAACTATGGCTACACCTTC. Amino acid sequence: CASSSDRGTNYGYTF.

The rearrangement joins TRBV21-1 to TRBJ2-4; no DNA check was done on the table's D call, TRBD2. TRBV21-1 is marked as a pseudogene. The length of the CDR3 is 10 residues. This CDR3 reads CASSNCSQYF. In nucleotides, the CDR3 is TGTGCCAGCAGCAACTGTTCTCAGTACTTC.

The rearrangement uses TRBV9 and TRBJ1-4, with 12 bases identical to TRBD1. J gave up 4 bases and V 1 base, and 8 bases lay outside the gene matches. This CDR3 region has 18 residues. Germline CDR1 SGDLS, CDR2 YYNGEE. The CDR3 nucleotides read TGTGCCAGCAGCGTAAACCGGGACAGGGGGCAAAATAATGAAAAACTGTTTTTT. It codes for CASSVNRDRGQNNEKLFF.

Here the CDR3 reads CASSLAVGVMNTEAFF. CDR3 bases: TGCGCCAGCAGCTTGGCCGTCGGGGTGATGAACACTGAAGCTTTCTTT. The chain recombines TRBV5-1 with TRBJ1-1; D remains ambiguous. This CDR3 is built from 16 residues. Germline CDR1 reads SGHRS; CDR2 reads YFSETQ. V gave up 0 bases and J gave up 0 bases, with 12 bases separating them.

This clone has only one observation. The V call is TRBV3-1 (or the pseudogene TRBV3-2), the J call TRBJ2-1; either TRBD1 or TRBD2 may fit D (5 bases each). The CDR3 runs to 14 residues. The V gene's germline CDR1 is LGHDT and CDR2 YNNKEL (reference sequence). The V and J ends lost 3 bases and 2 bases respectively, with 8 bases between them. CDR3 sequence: CASSHEGPYNEQFF. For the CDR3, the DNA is TGTGCCAGCAGCCATGAGGGGCCCTACAATGAGCAGTTCTTC.

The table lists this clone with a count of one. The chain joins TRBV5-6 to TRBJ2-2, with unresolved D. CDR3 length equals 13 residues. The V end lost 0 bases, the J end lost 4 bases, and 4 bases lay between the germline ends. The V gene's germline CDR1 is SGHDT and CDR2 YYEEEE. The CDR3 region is CASSLDSTGELFF. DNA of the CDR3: TGTGCCAGCAGCTTGGACAGCACCGGGGAGCTGTTTTTT.

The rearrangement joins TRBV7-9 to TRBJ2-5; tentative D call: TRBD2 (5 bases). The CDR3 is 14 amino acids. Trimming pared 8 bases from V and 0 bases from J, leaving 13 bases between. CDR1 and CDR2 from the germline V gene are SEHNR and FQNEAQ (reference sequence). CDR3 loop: CASAVGEYQETQYF. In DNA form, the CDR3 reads TGTGCCAGCGCGGTGGGAGAGTACCAAGAGACCCAGTACTTC.

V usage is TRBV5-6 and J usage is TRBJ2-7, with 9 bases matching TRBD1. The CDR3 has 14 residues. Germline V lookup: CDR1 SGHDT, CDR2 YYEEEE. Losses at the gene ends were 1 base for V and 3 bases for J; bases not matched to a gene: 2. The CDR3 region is CASSLQGQGYEQYF. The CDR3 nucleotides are TGTGCCAGCAGCTTGCAGGGACAGGGCTACGAGCAGTACTTC.

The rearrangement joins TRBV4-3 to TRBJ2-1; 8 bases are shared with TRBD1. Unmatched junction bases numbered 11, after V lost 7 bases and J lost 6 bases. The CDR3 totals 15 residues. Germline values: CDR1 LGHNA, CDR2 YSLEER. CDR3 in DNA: TGCGCCAGCACTCCCGGACAGGGATGGGGCAATGAGCAGTTCTTC. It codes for CASTPGQGWGNEQFF.

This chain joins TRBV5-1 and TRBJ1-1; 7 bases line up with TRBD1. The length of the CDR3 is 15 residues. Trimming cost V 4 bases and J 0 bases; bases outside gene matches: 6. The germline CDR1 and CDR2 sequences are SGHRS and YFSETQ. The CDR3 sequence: CASSALQGMNTEAFF. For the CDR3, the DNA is TGCGCCAGCAGCGCCTTACAGGGGATGAACACTGAAGCTTTCTTT.

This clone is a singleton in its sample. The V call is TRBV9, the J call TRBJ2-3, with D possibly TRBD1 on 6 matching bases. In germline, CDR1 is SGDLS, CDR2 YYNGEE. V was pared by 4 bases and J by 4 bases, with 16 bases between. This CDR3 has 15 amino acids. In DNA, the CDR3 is TGTGCCAGCAGCCCCCGCGGACAGCCCCCAGATACGCAGTATTTT. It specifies CASSPRGQPPDTQYF.

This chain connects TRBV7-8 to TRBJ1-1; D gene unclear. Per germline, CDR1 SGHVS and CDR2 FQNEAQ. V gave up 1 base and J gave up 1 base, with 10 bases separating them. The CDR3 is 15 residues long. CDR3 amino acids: CASSLDAGGNTEAFF. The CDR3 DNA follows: TGTGCCAGCAGCTTAGACGCAGGAGGGAACACTGAAGCTTTCTTT.